This paragraph covers one T cell receptor beta chain sequence. Its matching antigen is unknown. The junction departs from the called germline gene at one end, perhaps through a read error. Sample time point: newly diagnosed GD, antithyroid drugs for less than 3 months. RNA isolated from PBMCs was used to make the TCR library. The authors built TCR beta libraries using iRepertoire HTBI primers and Arm-PCR of CDR3 regions. TCRdb analysed the multiplex PCR reads with MiXCR anew, one entry per CDR3 protein. The sample lists roughly 530,000 distinct CDR3 sequences, more than 15% occurring once. The CDR3 totals 14 residues. Germline CDR1 and CDR2: MNHNS and SASEGT. The sample is drawn from a study of regulatory T cells in long-lasting Graves disease. Background on the study: Under 3 months of antithyroid drugs had been taken by newly diagnosed Graves' patients.

Overall study findings and caveats: Persistent cases favored TRBV28, TRBJ1-2 and TRBJ2-5. Limited samples may have lowered accuracy.

These data also formed part of another study, on T cells in Graves' hyperthyroidism and ophthalmopathy. Turning to that study: Hyperthyroidism was newly diagnosed in patients aged 18 to 65 (duration under 2 months).

The sample in question was peripheral blood mononuclear cells (PBMCs), obtained at new diagnosis, from a patient treated with antithyroid drugs. The clonotype originates from a woman aged 40-60 years with Graves disease. J is TRBJ1-5 and V is TRBV6-1, with 7 bases identical to TRBD1. The CDR3 DNA is TGTGCCAGCAGTCTAGGGGACAGCAATCGGCCCCAGCATTTT. This sequence encodes CASSLGDSNRPQHF.